This T cell receptor (beta chain) was recovered during a study of OX40 agonist ivuxolimab in advanced cancers. With 6 bases removed from V and 0 bases from J, the gap between germline ends came to 10 bases. Germline CDR1 is SQVTM and CDR2 is ANQGSEA. The CDR3 is made up of 13 amino acids. Repertoires were generated with immunoSEQ multiplex PCR, while TCRdb's copy carries only in-frame clones and drops some. The profile shows approximately 83,000 clones, 81% of them singletons. Points from the study as a whole: Relative to CD4+ cells, CD8+ T cells on average had more expanded clones.

This clone occurred once. What it binds is unknown. This clonotype originated in an adult with an advanced solid tumor such as melanoma, head and neck, liver or kidney cancer. The chain uses TRBV29-1 and TRBJ2-3; TRBD1 or TRBD2 may be the D gene (5 bases each). The sample in question was CD4+ or CD8+ T cells sorted from blood, obtained in a trial of the OX40 agonist ivuxolimab. The chain's CDR3 is CSVRDPSTDTQYF. The CDR3 bases are TGCAGCGTCCGGGACCCCAGCACAGATACGCAGTATTTT.